This T cell receptor beta chain was identified in a study of blood T cell repertoires in COVID-19. At the level of the study: Samples of COVID-19 (acute and convalescent) were obtained from the United States, Italy and Spain. Nucleic acid was either cDNA or gDNA, and it came from T cells, B-cell-depleted T cells, or PBMCs.

The V end was cut by 6 bases, the J end by 0 bases, with 8 bases between. The CDR3 is 13 residues long. Germline lookup yields CDR1 MNHEY and CDR2 SVGAGI. Here immunoSEQ multiplex PCR was the method, and the copy in TCRdb shows in-frame clones only, minus some. The table shows over 100,000 clones, with about 89% occurring only once. This clonotype was sampled from a woman in her 70s with COVID-19, enrolled during active disease. V is TRBV6-5 and J is TRBJ1-1; D might be TRBD1 (6 bases). Specimen: peripheral blood. CDR3: CASSQGMNTEAFF. As DNA, the CDR3 is TGTGCCAGCAGCCAGGGGATGAACACTGAAGCTTTCTTT.